This is a list of T cell receptor beta chains from one sample in a study of response to subunit inactivated influenza vaccine. TCRdb re-analysed the RT-PCR reads in MiXCR, keeping a single row per CDR3 protein. The sample shows about 570,000 distinct CDR3 sequences, roughly 10% of them seen only once. Separately, the same data were catalogued under a study of T cells expressing NK-cell markers.

This material consisted of PBMCs from blood, taken on the day of vaccination. All receptors come from a man between 50 and 59 years old who received an inactivated influenza vaccine. CDR3s include the opening cysteine and the closing phenylalanine or tryptophan.

J gene,V gene,CDR3 protein
TRBJ1-1,TRBV7-9,CASSLGRTGLGSEAFF
TRBJ2-3,TRBV20-1,CSAEVSTDTQYF
TRBJ2-1,TRBV12-3/TRBV12-4,CASSLSETGIYEQFF
TRBJ2-1,TRBV2,CASSGSSGSFNEQFF
TRBJ1-2,TRBV12-3/TRBV12-4,CASSPGRIGYTF
TRBJ2-1,TRBV29-1,CSVSYRSSYNEQFF
TRBJ2-5,TRBV6-5,CASSYGGANQETQYF
TRBJ2-2,TRBV2,CASSAEGDTGELFF
TRBJ2-5,TRBV6-1,CASRSPGVGETQYF
TRBJ2-1,TRBV3-1,CASGKPGRSYNEQFF
TRBJ2-2,TRBV19,CASVQGAGNTGELFF
TRBJ2-7,TRBV11-1,CASSAPRPQGGETLISYEQYF
TRBJ1-4,TRBV2,CASSDLGENEKLFF
TRBJ2-1,TRBV19,CASNMGLAGGRNEQFF
TRBJ2-7,TRBV5-5,CASSLGYLGLTTYEQYF
TRBJ2-3,TRBV12-3/TRBV12-4,CASSVRGLWTDTQYF
TRBJ1-6,TRBV20-1,CSARFPRPNSPLHF
TRBJ2-7,TRBV29-1,CSVASSGSPHEQYF
TRBJ2-1,TRBV11-1,CASSRRGLAGWEQFF
TRBJ2-5,TRBV29-1,CSGVLRETQYF
TRBJ2-2,TRBV4-3,CASSRKENTGELFF
TRBJ2-3,TRBV18,CASSPRVAGASSTDTQYF
TRBJ1-3,TRBV28,CASSDKDKIGNTIYF
TRBJ1-5,TRBV27,CASSSTRQGRPQHF
TRBJ2-3,TRBV6-5,CASSYGRGVSTDTQYF
TRBJ1-5,TRBV28,CATHGPSRGNQPQHF
TRBJ2-1,TRBV5-1,CASNPGRWEGRSDEQFF
TRBJ2-3,TRBV11-1,CASSPPIGRADTQYF
TRBJ2-2,TRBV18,CASSPAQTNTGELFF
TRBJ2-7,TRBV12-3/TRBV12-4,CASSPQLGRFYKQYF
TRBJ2-5,TRBV2,CASSDRPGVETQYF
TRBJ2-7,TRBV5-1,CASHHGGQGYEQYF
TRBJ2-1,TRBV9,CASSVEGLAGSNEQFF
TRBJ2-7,TRBV29-1,CSVDHGGDEQYF
TRBJ2-7,TRBV20-1,CSARDGQFAGVENEQYF
TRBJ1-3,TRBV30,CAWSYRTGSGNTIYF
TRBJ2-1,TRBV28,CATLREPPYNEQFF